This TCR beta chain was identified during a study of T cells in Graves' hyperthyroidism and ophthalmopathy. Study-wide points: Blood also held most thyroid clonotypes expanded beyond 0.001.

It was RNA transcripts that yielded the amplified TCR beta CDR3 regions. First-round RT-PCR with HTBI primers amplified the TCR CDR3 region. TCRdb redid the calling of the multiplex PCR reads with MiXCR, one entry per CDR3 protein. Here the sample spans over 250,000 distinct CDR3 sequences, approximately 15% being singletons. Patients affected by ophthalmopathy presented a Clinical Activity Score of at least 3, a NOSPECS grade of at least 4, and disease duration below 3 months. Comment on this clonotype: Its antigen is not identified.

From germline, CDR1 is DFQATT and CDR2 SNEGSKA (reference sequence). The CDR3 is made up of 11 amino acids. The rearrangement uses TRBV20-1 and TRBJ1-1, with D possibly being TRBD1 (5 bases). The TCR sequence derives from a woman aged 40 to 49 with Graves' ophthalmopathy. Sequencing was carried out using blood. The CDR3 sequence: CRGLGGTEAFF. The CDR3 DNA follows: TGCAGAGGGCTGGGGGGAACTGAAGCTTTCTTT.